The clone carrying this TCR beta chain was seen more than once but under ten times. This sample was included in a study of cytotoxic CD8 clonotypes in ibrutinib-treated CLL. CDR1 and CDR2 from the germline V gene are SGHDT and YYEEEE. V dropped 1 base and J dropped 4 bases, with 9 bases sitting between them. This CDR3 region has 13 residues. Repertoires were generated with immunoSEQ multiplex PCR, while TCRdb's copy carries only in-frame clones and drops some. The data contain approximately 60,000 clones, 55% to 65% of them singletons. The chain has TRBV5-6 and TRBJ2-7; D ambiguous. This TCR was recovered from a human donor with chronic lymphocytic leukemia. The sample was PBMCs, taken after 24 months of ibrutinib treatment. The chain's CDR3 is CASSLPGWYEQYF. In DNA form, the CDR3 reads TGTGCCAGCAGCTTGCCGGGTTGGTACGAGCAGTACTTC. Combining the CDR3 with reference TRBV5-6 and TRBJ2-7 gives the whole variable domain DAGVTQSPTHLIKTRGQQVTLRCSPKSGHDTVSWYQQALGQGPQFIFQYYEEEERQRGNFPDRFSGHQFPNYSSELNVNALLLGDSALYLCASSLPGWYEQYFGPGTRLTVT.